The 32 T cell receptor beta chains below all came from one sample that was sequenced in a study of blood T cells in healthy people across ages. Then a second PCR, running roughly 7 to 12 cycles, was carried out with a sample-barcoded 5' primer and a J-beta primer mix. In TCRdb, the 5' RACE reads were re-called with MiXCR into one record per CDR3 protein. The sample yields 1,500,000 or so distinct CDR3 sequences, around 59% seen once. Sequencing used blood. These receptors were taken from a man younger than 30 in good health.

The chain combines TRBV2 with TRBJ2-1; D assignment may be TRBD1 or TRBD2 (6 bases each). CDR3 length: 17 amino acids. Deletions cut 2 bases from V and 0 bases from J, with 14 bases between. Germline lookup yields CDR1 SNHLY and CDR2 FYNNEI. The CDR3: CASSEWGALSSYNEQFF. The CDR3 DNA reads TGTGCCAGCAGTGAATGGGGGGCGCTTAGCTCCTACAATGAGCAGTTCTTC.

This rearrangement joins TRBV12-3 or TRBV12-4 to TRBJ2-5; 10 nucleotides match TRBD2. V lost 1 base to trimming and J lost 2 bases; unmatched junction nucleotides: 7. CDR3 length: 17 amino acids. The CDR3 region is CASSLEVASGGQETQYF. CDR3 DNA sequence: TGTGCCAGCAGTTTAGAGGTCGCTAGCGGGGGACAAGAGACCCAGTACTTC.

The CDR3 sequence: CASSPGPGNGETQYF. CDR3 DNA sequence: TGTGCCAGCAGCCCTGGACCAGGGAACGGGGAGACCCAGTACTTC. The J gene is TRBJ2-5, the V gene TRBV7-2, with D perhaps TRBD1 (5 bases). The germline gives CDR1 SGHTA, CDR2 FQGNSA. V was pared by 5 bases and J by 5 bases, with 18 bases between. The CDR3 extends over 15 amino acids.

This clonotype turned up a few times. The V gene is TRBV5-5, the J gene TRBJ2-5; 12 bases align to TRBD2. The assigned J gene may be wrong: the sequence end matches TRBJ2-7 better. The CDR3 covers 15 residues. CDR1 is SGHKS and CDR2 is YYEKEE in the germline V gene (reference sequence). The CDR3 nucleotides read TGTGCCAGCAGCCCTGGACTAGCGGGATGGTACGAGCAGTACTTC. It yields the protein CASSPGLAGWYEQYF.

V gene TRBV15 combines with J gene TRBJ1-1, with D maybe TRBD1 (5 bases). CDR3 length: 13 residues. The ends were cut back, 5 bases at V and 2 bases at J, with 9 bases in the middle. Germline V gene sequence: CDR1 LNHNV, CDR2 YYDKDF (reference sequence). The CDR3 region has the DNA TGTGCCACCAGCGGTGACAGTAACACTGAAGCTTTCTTT. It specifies CATSGDSNTEAFF.

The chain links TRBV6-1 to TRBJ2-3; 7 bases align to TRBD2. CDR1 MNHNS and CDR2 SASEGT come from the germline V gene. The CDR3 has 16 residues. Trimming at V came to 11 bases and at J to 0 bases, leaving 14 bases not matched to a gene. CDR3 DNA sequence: TGTGCCTTAGGGGCGAGCCTGCGGGGGAGCACAGATACGCAGTATTTT. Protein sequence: CALGASLRGSTDTQYF.

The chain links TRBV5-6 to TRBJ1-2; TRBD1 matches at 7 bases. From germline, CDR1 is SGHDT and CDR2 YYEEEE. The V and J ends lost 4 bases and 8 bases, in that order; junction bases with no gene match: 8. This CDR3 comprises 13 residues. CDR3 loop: CASSLTGSDGYTF. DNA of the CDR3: TGTGCCAGCAGCCTGACAGGGTCAGACGGCTACACCTTC.

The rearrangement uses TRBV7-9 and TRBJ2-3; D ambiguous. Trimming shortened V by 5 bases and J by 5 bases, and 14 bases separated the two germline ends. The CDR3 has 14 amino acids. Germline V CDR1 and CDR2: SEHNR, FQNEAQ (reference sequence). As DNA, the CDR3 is TGTGCCAGCAGCCACGCGGCACGTCGAGATACGCAGTATTTT. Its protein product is CASSHAARRDTQYF. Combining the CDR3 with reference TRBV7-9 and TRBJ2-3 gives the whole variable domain DTGVSQNPRHKITKRGQNVTFRCDPISEHNRLYWYRQTLGQGPEFLTYFQNEAQLEKSRLLSDRFSAERPKGSFSTLEIQRTEQGDSAMYLCASSHAARRDTQYFGPGTRLTVL.

The CDR3 protein is CAISESREPQHF. DNA of the CDR3: TGTGCCATCAGTGAGTCGAGGGAGCCCCAGCATTTT. The rearrangement links TRBV10-3 to TRBJ1-5; D is unclear. The V end lost 0 bases, the J end lost 8 bases, and 5 bases lay between the germline ends. The germline gives CDR1 ENHRY, CDR2 SYGVKD. This CDR3 spans 12 amino acids.

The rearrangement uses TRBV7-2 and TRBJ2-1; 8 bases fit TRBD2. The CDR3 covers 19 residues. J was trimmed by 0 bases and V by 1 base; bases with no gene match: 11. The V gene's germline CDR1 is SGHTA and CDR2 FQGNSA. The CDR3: CASSLGATSGTSSYNEQFF. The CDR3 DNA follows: TGTGCCAGCAGCTTAGGAGCAACTAGCGGCACTAGCTCCTACAATGAGCAGTTCTTC.

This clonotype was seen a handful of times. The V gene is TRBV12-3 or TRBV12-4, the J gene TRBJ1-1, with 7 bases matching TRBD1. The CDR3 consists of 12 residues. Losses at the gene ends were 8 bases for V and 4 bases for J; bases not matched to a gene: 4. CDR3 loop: CASQGVGTEAFF. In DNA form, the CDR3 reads TGTGCCAGCCAGGGGGTTGGCACTGAAGCTTTCTTT.

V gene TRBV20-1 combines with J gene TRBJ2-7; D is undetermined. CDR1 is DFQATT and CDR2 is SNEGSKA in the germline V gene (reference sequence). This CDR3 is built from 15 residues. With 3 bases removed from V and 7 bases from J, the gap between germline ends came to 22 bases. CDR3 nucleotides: TGCAGTGCTAGGCCCCTGGGTCGGGCAGAGCAAGAGCAGTACTTC. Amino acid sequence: CSARPLGRAEQEQYF.

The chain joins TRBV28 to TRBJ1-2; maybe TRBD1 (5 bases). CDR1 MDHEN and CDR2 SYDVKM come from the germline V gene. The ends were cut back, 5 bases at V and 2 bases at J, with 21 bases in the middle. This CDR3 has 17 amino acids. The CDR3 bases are TGTGCCAGCAGTCCGAAGGGACGGACCGAGGGAAACTATGGCTACACCTTC. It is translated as CASSPKGRTEGNYGYTF.

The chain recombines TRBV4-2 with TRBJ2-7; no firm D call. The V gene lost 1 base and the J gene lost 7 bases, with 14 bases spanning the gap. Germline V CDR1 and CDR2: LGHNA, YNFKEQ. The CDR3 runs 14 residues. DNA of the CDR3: TGTGCCAGCAGCCAAGTAGGTACGCGAGTGGAGCAGTACTTC. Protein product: CASSQVGTRVEQYF.

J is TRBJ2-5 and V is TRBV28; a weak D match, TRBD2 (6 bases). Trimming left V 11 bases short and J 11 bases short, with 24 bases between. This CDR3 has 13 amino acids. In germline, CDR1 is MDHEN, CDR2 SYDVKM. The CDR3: CAAGGSGWEEQYF. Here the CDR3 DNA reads TGTGCCGCCGGGGGTAGCGGATGGGAAGAGCAGTACTTC. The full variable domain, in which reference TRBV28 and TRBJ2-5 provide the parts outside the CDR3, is DVKVTQSSRYLVKRTGEKVFLECVQDMDHENMFWYRQDPGLGLRLIYFSYDVKMKEKGDIPEGYSVSREKKERFSLILESASTNQTSMYLCAAGGSGWEEQYFGPGTRLLVL.

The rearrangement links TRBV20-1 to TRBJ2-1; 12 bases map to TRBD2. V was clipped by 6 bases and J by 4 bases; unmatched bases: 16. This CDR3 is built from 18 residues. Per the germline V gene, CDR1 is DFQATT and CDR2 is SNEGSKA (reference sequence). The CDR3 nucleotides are TGCAGTGCCCCCGAGAGGCTAGCGGGGGGGCGAGGTTACAATGAGCAGTTCTTC. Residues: CSAPERLAGGRGYNEQFF.

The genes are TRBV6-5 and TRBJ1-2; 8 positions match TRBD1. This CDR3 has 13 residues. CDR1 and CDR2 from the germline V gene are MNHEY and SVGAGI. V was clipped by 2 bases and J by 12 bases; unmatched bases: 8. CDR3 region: CASSYEGRGPHTF. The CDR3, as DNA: TGTGCCAGCAGTTACGAGGGCAGGGGGCCTCACACCTTC.

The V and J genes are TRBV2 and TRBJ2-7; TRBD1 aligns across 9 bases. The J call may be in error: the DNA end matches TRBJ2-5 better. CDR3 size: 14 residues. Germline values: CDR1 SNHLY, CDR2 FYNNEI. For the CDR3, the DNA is TGTGCCAGCAGCAACAGGGGGCGGAGGGAGACCCAGTACTTC. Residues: CASSNRGRRETQYF.

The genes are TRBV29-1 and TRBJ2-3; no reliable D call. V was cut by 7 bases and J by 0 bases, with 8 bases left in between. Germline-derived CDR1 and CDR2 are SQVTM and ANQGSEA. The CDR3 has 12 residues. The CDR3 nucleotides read TGCAGCGGACTTTCTAGCACAGATACGCAGTATTTT. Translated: CSGLSSTDTQYF.

The DNA of the CDR3 is TGTGCCAGCAGCGCTAAACGCGGAGAGAGGGGTGAGCAGTTCTTC. It specifies CASSAKRGERGEQFF. The chain joins TRBV5-4 to TRBJ2-1; possibly TRBD1 or TRBD2 for D (5 bases each). V shed 4 bases and J shed 9 bases, with 20 bases lying between them. Germline lookup yields CDR1 SGHNT and CDR2 YYREEE (reference sequence). This CDR3 spans 15 amino acids. Full variable domain (rest looked up from reference TRBV5-4 and TRBJ2-1): ETGVTQSPTHLIKTRGQQVTLRCSSQSGHNTVSWYQQALGQGPQFIFQYYREEENGRGNFPPRFSGLQFPNYSSELNVNALELDDSALYLCASSAKRGERGEQFFGPGTRLTVL.

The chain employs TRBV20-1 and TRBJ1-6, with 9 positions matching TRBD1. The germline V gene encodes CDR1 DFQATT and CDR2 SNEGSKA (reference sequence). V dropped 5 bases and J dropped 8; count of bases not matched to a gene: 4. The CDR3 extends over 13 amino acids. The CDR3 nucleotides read TGCAGTGCTCGCGGACAGGGGCATTCACCCCTCCACTTT. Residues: CSARGQGHSPLHF.

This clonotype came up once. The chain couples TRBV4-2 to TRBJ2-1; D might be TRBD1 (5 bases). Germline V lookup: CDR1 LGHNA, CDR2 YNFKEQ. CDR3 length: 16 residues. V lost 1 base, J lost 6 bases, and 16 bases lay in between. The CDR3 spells CASSQAWRTKVNEQFF. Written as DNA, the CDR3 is TGTGCCAGCAGCCAAGCTTGGCGGACAAAAGTCAATGAGCAGTTCTTC.

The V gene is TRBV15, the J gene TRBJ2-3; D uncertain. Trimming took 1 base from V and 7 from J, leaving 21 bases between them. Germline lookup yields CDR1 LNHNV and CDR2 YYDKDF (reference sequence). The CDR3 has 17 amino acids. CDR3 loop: CATSRGSGGTNRHTQYF. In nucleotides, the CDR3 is TGTGCCACCAGCAGAGGTTCTGGCGGAACGAATCGCCATACGCAGTATTTT.

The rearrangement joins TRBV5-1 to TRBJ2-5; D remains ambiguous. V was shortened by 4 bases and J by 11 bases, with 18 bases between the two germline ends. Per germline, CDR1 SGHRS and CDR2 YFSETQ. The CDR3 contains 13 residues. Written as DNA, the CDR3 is TGCGCCAGCAGCCGCCAACCCGACGGTGAGCAGTACTTC. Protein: CASSRQPDGEQYF.

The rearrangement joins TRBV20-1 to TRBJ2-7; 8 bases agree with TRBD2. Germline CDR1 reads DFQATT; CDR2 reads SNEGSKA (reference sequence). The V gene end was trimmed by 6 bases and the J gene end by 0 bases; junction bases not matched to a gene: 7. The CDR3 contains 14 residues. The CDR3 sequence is CSATRGGTSYEQYF. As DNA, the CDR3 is TGCAGTGCCACCCGGGGGGGGACCTCCTACGAGCAGTACTTC.

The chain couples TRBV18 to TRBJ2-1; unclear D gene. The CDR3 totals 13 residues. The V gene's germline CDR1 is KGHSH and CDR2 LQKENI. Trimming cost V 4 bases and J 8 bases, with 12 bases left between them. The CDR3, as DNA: TGTGCCAGCTCACGTCGGTACGCAGATGAGCAGTTCTTC. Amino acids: CASSRRYADEQFF.

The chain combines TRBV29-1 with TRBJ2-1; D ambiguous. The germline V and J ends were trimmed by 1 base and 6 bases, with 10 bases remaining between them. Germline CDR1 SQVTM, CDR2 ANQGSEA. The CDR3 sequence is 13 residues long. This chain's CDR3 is CSVEVVGTNEQFF. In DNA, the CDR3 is TGCAGCGTTGAAGTTGTGGGTACCAATGAGCAGTTCTTC.

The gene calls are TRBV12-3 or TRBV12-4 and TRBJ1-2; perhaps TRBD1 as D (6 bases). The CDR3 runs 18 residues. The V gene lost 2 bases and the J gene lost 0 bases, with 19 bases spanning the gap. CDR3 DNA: TGTGCCAGCAGTTTAAAGGGGGGGGGCTCGACTTCTAACTATGGCTACACCTTC. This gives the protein CASSLKGGGSTSNYGYTF.

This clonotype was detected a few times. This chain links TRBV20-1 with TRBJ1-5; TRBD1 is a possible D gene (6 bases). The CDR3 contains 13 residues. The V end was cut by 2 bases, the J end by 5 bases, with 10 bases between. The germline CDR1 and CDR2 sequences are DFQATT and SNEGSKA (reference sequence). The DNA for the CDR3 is TGCAGTGCTAGACAGGGGAGCGATCAGCCCCAGCATTTT. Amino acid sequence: CSARQGSDQPQHF.

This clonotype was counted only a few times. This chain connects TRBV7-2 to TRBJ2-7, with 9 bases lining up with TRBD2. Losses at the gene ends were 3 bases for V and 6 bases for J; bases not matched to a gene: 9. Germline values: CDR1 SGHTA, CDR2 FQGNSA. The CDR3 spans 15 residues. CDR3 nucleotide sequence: TGTGCCAGCAGCTTGAGCGGGAGGAACCACGCCGAGCAGTACTTC. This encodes CASSLSGRNHAEQYF.

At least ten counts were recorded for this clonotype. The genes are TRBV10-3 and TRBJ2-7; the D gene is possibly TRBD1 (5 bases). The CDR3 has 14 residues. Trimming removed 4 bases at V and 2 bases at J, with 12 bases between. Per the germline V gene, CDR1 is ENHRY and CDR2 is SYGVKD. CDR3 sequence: CAISGQGRPYEQYF. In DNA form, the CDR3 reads TGTGCCATCAGTGGTCAGGGTCGTCCCTACGAGCAGTACTTC.

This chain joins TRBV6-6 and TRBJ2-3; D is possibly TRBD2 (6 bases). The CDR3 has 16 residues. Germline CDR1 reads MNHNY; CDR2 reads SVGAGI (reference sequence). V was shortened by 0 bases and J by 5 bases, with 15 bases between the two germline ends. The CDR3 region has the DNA TGTGCCAGCAGTTACTCGACGGGAGCTTGGGGAGATACGCAGTATTTT. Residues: CASSYSTGAWGDTQYF.